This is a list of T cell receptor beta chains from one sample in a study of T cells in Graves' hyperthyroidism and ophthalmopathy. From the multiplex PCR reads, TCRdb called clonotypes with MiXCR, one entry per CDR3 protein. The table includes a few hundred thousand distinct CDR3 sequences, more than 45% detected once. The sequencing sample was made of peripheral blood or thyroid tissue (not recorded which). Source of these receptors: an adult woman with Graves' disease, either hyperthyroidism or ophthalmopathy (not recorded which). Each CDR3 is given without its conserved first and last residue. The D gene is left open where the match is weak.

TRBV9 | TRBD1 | ASSGDRALDGYT
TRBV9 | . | ASSASRSPYEQY
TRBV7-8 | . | ASSDSAGIEQY
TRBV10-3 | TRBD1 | ASSEARGQGSGYT
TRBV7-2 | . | ASSEKGRPEAF
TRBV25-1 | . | ASSEYTPINGYT
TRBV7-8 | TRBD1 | ASSQGQGPQETQY
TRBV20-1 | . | SARTYRAQETQY
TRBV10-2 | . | ASSEGVNSPLH
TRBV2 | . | ASSGASQESYGYT
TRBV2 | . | ASSEPQY
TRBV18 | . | ASSPRQPSGANVLT
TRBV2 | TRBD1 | ASHRDRESTEAF
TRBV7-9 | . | ASSPGLLRTGELF
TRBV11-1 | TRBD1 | ASRKTGGTPLH
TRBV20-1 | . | SALGRFEAF
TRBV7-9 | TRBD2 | ASSARGGAHNEQF
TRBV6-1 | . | ASNKKPRGIEKLF
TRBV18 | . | ASSPGGGTRNEQY
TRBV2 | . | ASSVSGSQPQH
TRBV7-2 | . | ASSFQHANEKLF
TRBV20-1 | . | SASLPGSGGYGYT
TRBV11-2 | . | ASSLDRGRPQH
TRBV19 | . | ASSPPSGYGYT
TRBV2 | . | ASSDTPGNTIY
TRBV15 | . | ATSSRRDQGQTQY
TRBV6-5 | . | ASNRDGGRVFYGYT
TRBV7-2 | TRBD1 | ASSLDRGRQAF
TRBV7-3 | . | ASSLTDTKQPQH
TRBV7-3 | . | ASSQGGGELF
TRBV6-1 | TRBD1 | ASSARDRVPGANVLT
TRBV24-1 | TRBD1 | ATSDGTETGELF
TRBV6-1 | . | ASSEFQGGNQPQH
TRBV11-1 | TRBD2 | ASSFGASGGEAQY
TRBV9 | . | ASSQEPVPQETQY
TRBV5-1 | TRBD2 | ASSFGGGTTDTQY
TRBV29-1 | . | SVERQGGEKLF
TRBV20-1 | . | SPGAGLGTEAF
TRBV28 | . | ASSLRQPVGDEQY
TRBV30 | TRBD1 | ASIPGQGSYEQY
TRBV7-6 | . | VSSFRPKTPMPEAF